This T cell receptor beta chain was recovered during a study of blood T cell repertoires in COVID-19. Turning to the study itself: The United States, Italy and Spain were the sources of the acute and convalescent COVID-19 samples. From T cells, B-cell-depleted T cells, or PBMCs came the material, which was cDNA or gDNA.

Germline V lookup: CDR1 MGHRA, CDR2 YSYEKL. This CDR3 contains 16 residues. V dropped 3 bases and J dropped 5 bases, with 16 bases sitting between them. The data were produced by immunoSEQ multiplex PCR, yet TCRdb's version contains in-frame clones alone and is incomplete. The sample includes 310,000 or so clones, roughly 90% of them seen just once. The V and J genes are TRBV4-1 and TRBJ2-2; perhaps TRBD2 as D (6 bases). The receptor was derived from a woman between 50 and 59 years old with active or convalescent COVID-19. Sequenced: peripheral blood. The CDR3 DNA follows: TGCGCCAGCAGCCACTTGAGGGGAGGCGGAACCGGGGAGCTGTTTTTT. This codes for CASSHLRGGGTGELFF.